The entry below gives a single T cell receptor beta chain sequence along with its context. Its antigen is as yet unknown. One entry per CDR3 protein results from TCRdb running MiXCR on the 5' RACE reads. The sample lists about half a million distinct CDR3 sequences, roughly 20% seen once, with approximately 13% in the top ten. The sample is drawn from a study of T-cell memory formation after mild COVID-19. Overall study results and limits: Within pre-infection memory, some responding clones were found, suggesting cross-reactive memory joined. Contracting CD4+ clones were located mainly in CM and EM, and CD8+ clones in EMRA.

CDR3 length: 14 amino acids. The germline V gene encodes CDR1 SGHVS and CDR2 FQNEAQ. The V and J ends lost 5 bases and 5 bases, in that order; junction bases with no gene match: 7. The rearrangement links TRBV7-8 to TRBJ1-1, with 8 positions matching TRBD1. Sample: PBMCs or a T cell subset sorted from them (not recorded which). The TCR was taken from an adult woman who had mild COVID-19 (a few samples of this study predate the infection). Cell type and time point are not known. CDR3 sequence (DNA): TGTGCCAGCAGCATAAGCAGGGGGCTTACTGAAGCTTTCTTT. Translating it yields CASSISRGLTEAFF.